This record looks at one T cell receptor (beta chain) sequence and its context. No antigen is known for it. The data are from a study of T cells after posttransplantation cyclophosphamide. Study results and limitations: Donor CD8+ memory clones often dominated recipient blood repertoires at later times.

The protocol was immunoSEQ multiplex PCR, while the TCRdb copy is restricted to in-frame clones and leaves out a portion. The sample holds some 61,000 clones, roughly 95% seen once. Between the trimmed V and J ends, which lost 0 bases and 7 bases, there was a span of 5 bases. Looked up from germline, CDR1 is SGHTS and CDR2 is YDEGEE. The CDR3 covers 12 residues. The source of this sequence is a woman in her 30s in good health and a related stem cell transplant donor. The V and J genes are TRBV5-8 and TRBJ1-5; D unclear. The sequenced material came from PBMCs. The CDR3 spells CASSLDQQPQHF. In DNA form, the CDR3 reads TGTGCCAGCAGCTTGGACCAGCAGCCCCAGCATTTT.